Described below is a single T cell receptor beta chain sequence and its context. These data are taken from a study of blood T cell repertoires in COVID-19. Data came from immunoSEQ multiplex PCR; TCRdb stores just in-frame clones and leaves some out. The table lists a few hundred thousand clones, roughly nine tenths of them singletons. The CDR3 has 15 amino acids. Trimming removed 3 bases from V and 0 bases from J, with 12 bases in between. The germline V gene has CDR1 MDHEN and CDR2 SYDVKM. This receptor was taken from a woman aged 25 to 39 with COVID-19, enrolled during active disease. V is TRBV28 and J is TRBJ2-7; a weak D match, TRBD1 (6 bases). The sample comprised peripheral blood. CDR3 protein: CASSLGQGTSYEQYF. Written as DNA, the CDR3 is TGTGCCAGCAGTTTGGGGCAGGGGACCTCCTACGAGCAGTACTTC.